The 17 T cell receptor beta chains below were found in one sample sequenced in a study of blood T cells in healthy people across ages. The second PCR ran about 7 to 12 cycles with a sample-barcoded 5' primer and J-beta primers. TCRdb ran MiXCR on the 5' RACE reads and lists one entry per CDR3 protein. The profile shows about 780,000 distinct CDR3 sequences, about half of them singletons. Sequenced: blood. These receptors all come from a man at least 80 years old in good health.

The chain is built from TRBV28 and TRBJ2-6, with 7 bases matching TRBD1. J was trimmed by 2 bases and V by 10 bases; bases with no gene match: 8. In germline, CDR1 is MDHEN, CDR2 SYDVKM. CDR3 length: 15 amino acids. CDR3 DNA sequence: TGTGCCATCCTTGAGGGGGCGGCTGGGGCCAACGTCCTGACTTTC. Translating gives CAILEGAAGANVLTF.

This clonotype was observed many times. This rearrangement joins TRBV7-3 to TRBJ2-1, with 8 nucleotides matching TRBD1. The length of the CDR3 is 15 residues. J lost 5 bases, V lost 5 bases, and 8 bases had no gene match. Germline V gene data show CDR1 as SGHTA and CDR2 as FQGTGA. CDR3: CASSVDRGVHNEQFF. The CDR3 DNA is TGTGCCAGCAGCGTAGACAGGGGCGTACACAATGAGCAGTTCTTC.

The chain combines TRBV12-3 or TRBV12-4 with TRBJ2-3; D call uncertain. V lost 4 bases to trimming and J lost 0 bases, with 23 bases between them. The CDR3 extends over 19 amino acids. The CDR3 is CASSSGVLGRRASTDTQYF. Here the CDR3 DNA reads TGTGCCAGCAGTTCTGGAGTATTAGGCAGACGGGCTAGCACAGATACGCAGTATTTT.

This clonotype was counted many times. V is TRBV2 and J is TRBJ2-5; tentatively, D is TRBD2 (5 bases). In germline, CDR1 is SNHLY, CDR2 FYNNEI. V dropped 2 bases and J dropped 5 bases, with 12 bases sitting between them. This CDR3 is built from 14 residues. The CDR3 sequence: CASSERRGSETQYF. Here the CDR3 DNA reads TGTGCCAGCAGTGAACGTCGAGGGTCTGAGACCCAGTACTTC.

The chain has TRBV20-1 and TRBJ1-2, with 9 bases lining up with TRBD1. Looked up from germline, CDR1 is DFQATT and CDR2 is SNEGSKA (reference sequence). J lost 0 bases, V lost 3 bases, and 5 bases had no gene match. CDR3 length: 15 residues. The CDR3 DNA reads TGCAGTGCTAGGGACAGGGGATCCTCTAACTATGGCTACACCTTC. As protein: CSARDRGSSNYGYTF.

This chain joins TRBV11-2 and TRBJ1-2; D may be TRBD1 (5 bases). The CDR3 covers 15 residues. Trimming removed 7 bases from V and 6 bases from J, with 21 bases in between. Germline V gives CDR1 SGHAT, CDR2 FQNNGV. This CDR3 reads CASNTAGTPGDGYTF. In nucleotides, the CDR3 is TGTGCCAGCAACACGGCCGGGACCCCGGGTGATGGCTACACCTTC.

The chain is built from TRBV10-3 and TRBJ2-1; TRBD2 matches at 13 bases. Trimming took 6 bases from V and 8 from J; bases not matched to a gene: 10. The CDR3 is 16 residues long. The germline V gene has CDR1 ENHRY and CDR2 SYGVKD. The CDR3 is CAIRNKLAGGPYEQFF. CDR3 in DNA: TGTGCCATCAGGAACAAACTAGCGGGAGGGCCTTATGAGCAGTTCTTC.

The chain uses TRBV7-2 and TRBJ1-5; D is uncertain. This CDR3 contains 13 residues. The V and J ends lost 1 base and 5 bases respectively, with 6 bases between them. Germline values: CDR1 SGHTA, CDR2 FQGNSA. The chain's CDR3 is CASSLVMDQPQHF. CDR3 coding DNA: TGTGCCAGCAGCTTAGTGATGGATCAGCCCCAGCATTTT.

The V and J genes are TRBV28 and TRBJ2-2, with D possibly TRBD1 on 5 matching bases. The CDR3 sequence is 15 residues long. CDR1 and CDR2 from the germline V gene are MDHEN and SYDVKM. V was pared by 8 bases and J by 1 base, with 14 bases between. The CDR3 protein is CASFGAQGNTGELFF. The CDR3 coding sequence is TGTGCCAGCTTTGGGGCGCAGGGGAACACCGGGGAGCTGTTTTTT.

At least ten counts were recorded for this clonotype. The rearrangement uses TRBV12-3 or TRBV12-4 and TRBJ2-1; D possibly corresponds to TRBD1 (6 bases). CDR3 length: 12 residues. V dropped 5 bases and J dropped 9 bases, with 11 bases sitting between them. In DNA form, the CDR3 reads TGTGCCAGCAGTCCAGGGGTTGGTGAGCAGTTCTTC. It encodes CASSPGVGEQFF.

The J gene is TRBJ2-3, the V gene TRBV20-1; D is possibly TRBD2 (5 bases). The CDR3 extends over 14 amino acids. Germline CDR1 reads DFQATT; CDR2 reads SNEGSKA (reference sequence). Trimming took 1 base from V and 4 from J, leaving 12 bases between them. The CDR3, as DNA: TGCAGTGCTAGAGGCGGGCGCGGCCCAGATACGCAGTATTTT. Amino acids: CSARGGRGPDTQYF.

The chain uses TRBV5-1 and TRBJ1-5, with 7 bases aligning to TRBD1. CDR1 and CDR2 from the germline V gene are SGHRS and YFSETQ. The CDR3 has 16 amino acids. Trimming removed 0 bases from V and 5 bases from J; junction bases left unmatched: 8. This chain's CDR3 is CASSLVPGGIDQPQHF. The CDR3 nucleotides are TGCGCCAGCAGCTTGGTCCCAGGGGGAATCGATCAGCCCCAGCATTTT.

The chain is built from TRBV7-2 and TRBJ2-1; 15 bases match TRBD2. After removal of 5 bases from V and 4 bases from J, the junction contained 15 bases not matched to a gene. Germline V lookup: CDR1 SGHTA, CDR2 FQGNSA. This CDR3 spans 20 amino acids. CDR3 protein: CASSPPGLAGGRGFYNEQFF. CDR3 nucleotides: TGTGCCAGCAGCCCCCCGGGACTAGCGGGAGGCAGGGGGTTTTACAATGAGCAGTTCTTC. Variable domain in full (rest from reference TRBV7-2 and TRBJ2-1): GAGVSQSPSNKVTEKGKDVELRCDPISGHTALYWYRQSLGQGLEFLIYFQGNSAPDKSGLPSDRFSAERTGGSVSTLTIQRTQQEDSAVYLCASSPPGLAGGRGFYNEQFFGPGTRLTVL.

This clonotype came up a few times. This chain connects TRBV11-2 to TRBJ2-7; D is uncertain. CDR3 length equals 13 residues. Germline CDR1 and CDR2: SGHAT and FQNNGV. Between the trimmed V and J ends, which lost 3 bases and 7 bases, there was a span of 13 bases. For the CDR3, the DNA is TGTGCCAGCAGCTTGGACCTCCTCAGGGAGCAGTACTTC. The encoded protein is CASSLDLLREQYF.

The rearrangement joins TRBV24-1 to TRBJ2-1; tentatively, D is TRBD2 (6 bases). CDR1 is KGHDR and CDR2 is SFDVKD in the germline V gene. The V gene lost 7 bases and the J gene lost 4 bases, with 19 bases spanning the gap. The CDR3 is made up of 16 amino acids. The CDR3 DNA follows: TGTGCCACCAGCCAGGGCTCCGGGACTGCGTACAATGAGCAGTTCTTC. Translating gives CATSQGSGTAYNEQFF.

This clonotype has more than one count but fewer than ten. The rearrangement uses TRBV7-2 and TRBJ2-2, with D perhaps matching TRBD1 or TRBD2 (5 bases each). With 6 bases removed from V and 4 bases from J, the gap between germline ends came to 21 bases. The V gene's germline CDR1 is SGHTA and CDR2 FQGNSA. This CDR3 is 17 amino acids long. Here the CDR3 DNA reads TGTGCCAGCAGGAAGGGCAGGGTCATAGAGGGCACCGGGGAGCTGTTTTTT. Amino acids: CASRKGRVIEGTGELFF. The full variable domain, in which reference TRBV7-2 and TRBJ2-2 provide the parts outside the CDR3, is GAGVSQSPSNKVTEKGKDVELRCDPISGHTALYWYRQSLGQGLEFLIYFQGNSAPDKSGLPSDRFSAERTGGSVSTLTIQRTQQEDSAVYLCASRKGRVIEGTGELFFGEGSRLTVL.

This clonotype was seen a handful of times. The J gene is TRBJ2-2, the V gene TRBV5-1, with 7 bases lining up with TRBD1. The germline gives CDR1 SGHRS, CDR2 YFSETQ. After removal of 3 bases from V and 0 bases from J, the junction contained 5 bases not matched to a gene. The CDR3 has 16 residues. For the CDR3, the DNA is TGCGCCAGCAGCTCCGGGACAGCCGCGAACACCGGGGAGCTGTTTTTT. It codes for CASSSGTAANTGELFF.